This paragraph reports one T cell receptor (beta chain). Its antigen is undetermined. This sample was taken from a study of monozygotic twins with inflammatory bowel disease. Study findings and constraints: Among patients, repertoires may have gained variability from differing immunosuppressive treatments. For IBD patients, clonotypes shared with others were fewer than for healthy twins, especially with disease activity.

TCRdb reprocessed the 5' RACE reads and reports one entry per CDR3 protein, with no DNA. The data include 400,000 to 500,000 distinct CDR3 sequences; the top ten clones carry less than 2.5%. The CDR3 is made up of 14 amino acids. The germline V gene encodes CDR1 SGHRS and CDR2 YFSETQ. This chain connects TRBV5-1 to TRBJ2-1. The sequence was collected from a human donor with ulcerative colitis or Crohn's disease, or a healthy co-twin of an affected twin (not recorded which). Material: blood. The CDR3 here is CASSWVRITNEQFF.